This TCR beta chain was obtained from a study of metastatic and nonmetastatic thyroid tumors. About this clone: Its antigen is undetermined.

The V and J ends lost 5 bases and 1 base respectively, with 12 bases between them. Germline V gene lookup returns CDR1 SGHAT and CDR2 FQDESV (reference sequence). This CDR3 region has 14 residues. Authors' methods: Built for papillary thyroid cancer, a distant-metastasis classifier drew on CDR3 differences across clinicopathological groups. TCRdb reanalyzed the PCR reads with MiXCR. Clone size and V and J calls follow TCRdb, not the original study. The sample lists around 50,000 clones, 30% seen once, with roughly 15% in the top ten. No treatment of any kind had been given to any patient before thyroid surgery. Notes on the study in general: In both blood and tumor samples, TCR beta diversity was reported significantly higher for malignant than benign nodules.

The source material was blood. V and J are TRBV11-1 and TRBJ2-7; D remains unclear. The sequence was collected from a female donor with papillary thyroid cancer or a benign thyroid nodule (not recorded which). Some clones in this sample may be carry-over from other donors' samples. Written as DNA, the CDR3 is TGTGCCAGCAGCGTTAATAGTTGGTCCTACGAGCAGTACTTC. This translates into CASSVNSWSYEQYF.